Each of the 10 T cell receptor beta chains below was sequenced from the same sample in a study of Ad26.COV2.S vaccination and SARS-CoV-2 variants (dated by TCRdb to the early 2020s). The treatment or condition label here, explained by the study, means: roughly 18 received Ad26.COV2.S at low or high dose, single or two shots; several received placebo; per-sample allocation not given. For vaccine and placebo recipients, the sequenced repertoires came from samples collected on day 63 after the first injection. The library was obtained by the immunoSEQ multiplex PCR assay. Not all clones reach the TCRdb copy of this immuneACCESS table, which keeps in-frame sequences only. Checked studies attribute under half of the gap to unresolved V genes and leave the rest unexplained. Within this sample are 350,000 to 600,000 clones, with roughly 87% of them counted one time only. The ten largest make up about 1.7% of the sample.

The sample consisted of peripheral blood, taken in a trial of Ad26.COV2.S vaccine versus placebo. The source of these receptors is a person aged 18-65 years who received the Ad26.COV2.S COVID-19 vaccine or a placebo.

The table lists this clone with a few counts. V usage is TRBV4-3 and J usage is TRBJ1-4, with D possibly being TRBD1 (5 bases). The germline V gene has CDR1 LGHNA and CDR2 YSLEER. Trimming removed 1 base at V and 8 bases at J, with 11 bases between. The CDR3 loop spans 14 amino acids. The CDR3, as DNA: TGCGCCAGCAGCCAAGGGCAGGGCGAGGAAAAACTGTTTTTT. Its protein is CASSQGQGEEKLFF.

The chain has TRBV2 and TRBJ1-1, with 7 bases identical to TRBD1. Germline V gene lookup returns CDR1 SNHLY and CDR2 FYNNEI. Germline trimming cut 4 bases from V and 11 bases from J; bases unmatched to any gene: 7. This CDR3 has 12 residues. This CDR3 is CASSGGRGGAFF. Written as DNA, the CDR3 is TGTGCCAGCAGTGGGGGTCGAGGGGGCGCTTTCTTT.

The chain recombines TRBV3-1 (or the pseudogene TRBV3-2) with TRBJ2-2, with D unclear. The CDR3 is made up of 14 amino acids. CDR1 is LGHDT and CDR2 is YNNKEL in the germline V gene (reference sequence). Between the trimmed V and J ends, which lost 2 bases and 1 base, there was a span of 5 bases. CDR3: CASSQTLNTGELFF. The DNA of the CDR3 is TGTGCCAGCAGCCAAACCCTGAACACCGGGGAGCTGTTTTTT.

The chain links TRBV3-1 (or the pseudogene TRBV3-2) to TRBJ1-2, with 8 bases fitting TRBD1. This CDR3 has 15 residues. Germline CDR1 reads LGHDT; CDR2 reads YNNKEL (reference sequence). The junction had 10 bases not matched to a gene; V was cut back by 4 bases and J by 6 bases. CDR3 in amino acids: CASSPRHQGADGYTF. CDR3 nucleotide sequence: TGTGCCAGCAGCCCCCGACACCAGGGGGCAGATGGCTACACCTTC.

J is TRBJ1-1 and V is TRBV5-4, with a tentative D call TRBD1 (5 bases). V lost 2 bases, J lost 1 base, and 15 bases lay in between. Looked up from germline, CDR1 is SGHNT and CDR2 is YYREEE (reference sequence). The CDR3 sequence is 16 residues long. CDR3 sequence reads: CASSLGAASWNTEAFF. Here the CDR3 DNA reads TGTGCCAGCAGCTTAGGGGCCGCATCCTGGAACACTGAAGCTTTCTTT.

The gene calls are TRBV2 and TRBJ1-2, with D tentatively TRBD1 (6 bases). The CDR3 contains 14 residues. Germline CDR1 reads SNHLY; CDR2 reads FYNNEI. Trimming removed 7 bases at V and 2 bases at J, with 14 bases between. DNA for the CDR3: TGTGCCAGCACCACACAGGGTTACAACTATGGCTACACCTTC. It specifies CASTTQGYNYGYTF.

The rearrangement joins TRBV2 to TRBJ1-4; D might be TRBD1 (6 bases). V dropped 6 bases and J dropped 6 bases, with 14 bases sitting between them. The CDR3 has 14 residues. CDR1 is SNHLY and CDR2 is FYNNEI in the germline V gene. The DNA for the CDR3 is TGTGCCAGCAGGGGGGACATCTATGATGAAAAACTGTTTTTT. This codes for CASRGDIYDEKLFF.

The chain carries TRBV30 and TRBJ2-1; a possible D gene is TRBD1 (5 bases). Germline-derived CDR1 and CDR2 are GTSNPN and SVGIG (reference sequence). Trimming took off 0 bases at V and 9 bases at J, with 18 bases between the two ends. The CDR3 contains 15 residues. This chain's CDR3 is CAWSVSRAAISEQFF. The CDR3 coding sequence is TGTGCCTGGAGTGTAAGCAGGGCAGCGATCTCTGAGCAGTTCTTC.

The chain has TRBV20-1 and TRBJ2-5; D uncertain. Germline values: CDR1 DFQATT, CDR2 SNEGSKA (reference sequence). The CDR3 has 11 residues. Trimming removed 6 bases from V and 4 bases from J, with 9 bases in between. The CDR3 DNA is TGCAGTGCCCAGCACGGAGAGACCCAGTACTTC. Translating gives CSAQHGETQYF.

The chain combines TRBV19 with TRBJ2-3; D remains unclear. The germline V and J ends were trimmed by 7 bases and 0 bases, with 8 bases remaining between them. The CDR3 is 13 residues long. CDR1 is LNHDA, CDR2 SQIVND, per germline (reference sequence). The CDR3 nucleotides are TGTGCCAGTACTGGGTGGAGCACAGATACGCAGTATTTT. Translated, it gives CASTGWSTDTQYF.